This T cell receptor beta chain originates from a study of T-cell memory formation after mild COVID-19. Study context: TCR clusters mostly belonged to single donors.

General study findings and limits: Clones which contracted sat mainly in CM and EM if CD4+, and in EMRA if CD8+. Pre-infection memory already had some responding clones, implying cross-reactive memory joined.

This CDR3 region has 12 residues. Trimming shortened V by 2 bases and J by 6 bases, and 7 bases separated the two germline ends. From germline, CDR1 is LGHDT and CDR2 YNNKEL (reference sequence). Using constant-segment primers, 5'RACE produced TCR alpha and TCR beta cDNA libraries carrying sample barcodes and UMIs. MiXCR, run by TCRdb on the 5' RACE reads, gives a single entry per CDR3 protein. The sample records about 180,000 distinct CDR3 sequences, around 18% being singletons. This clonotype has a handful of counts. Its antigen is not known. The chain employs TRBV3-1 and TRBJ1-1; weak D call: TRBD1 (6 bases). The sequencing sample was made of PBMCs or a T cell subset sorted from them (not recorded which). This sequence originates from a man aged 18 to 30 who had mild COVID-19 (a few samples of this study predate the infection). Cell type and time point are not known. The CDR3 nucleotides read TGTGCCAGCAGCCAAAGGACAGCTGAAGCTTTCTTT. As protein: CASSQRTAEAFF.